The text below deals with one T cell receptor beta chain. Measured with immunoSEQ multiplex PCR; TCRdb has only the in-frame clones, and not every one. The sample has roughly 170,000 clones; about 86% are singletons. This entry comes from a study of T cell responses to AZD1222 COVID-19 vaccine. Sequencing was performed on peripheral blood, taken on day 0 of AZD1222 vaccination. This clonotype was sampled from an adult in good health.

CDR3 bases: TGTGCCAGCAGCTTGGGTGACAGGGGGGACCATGGCTACACCTTC. Translated, it gives CASSLGDRGDHGYTF. V usage is TRBV5-6 and J usage is TRBJ1-2; the match to TRBD1 covers 9 bases. V trimming: 0 bases; J trimming: 6 bases; junction bases outside the gene matches: 6. The CDR3 spans 15 residues. Per the germline V gene, CDR1 is SGHDT and CDR2 is YYEEEE.